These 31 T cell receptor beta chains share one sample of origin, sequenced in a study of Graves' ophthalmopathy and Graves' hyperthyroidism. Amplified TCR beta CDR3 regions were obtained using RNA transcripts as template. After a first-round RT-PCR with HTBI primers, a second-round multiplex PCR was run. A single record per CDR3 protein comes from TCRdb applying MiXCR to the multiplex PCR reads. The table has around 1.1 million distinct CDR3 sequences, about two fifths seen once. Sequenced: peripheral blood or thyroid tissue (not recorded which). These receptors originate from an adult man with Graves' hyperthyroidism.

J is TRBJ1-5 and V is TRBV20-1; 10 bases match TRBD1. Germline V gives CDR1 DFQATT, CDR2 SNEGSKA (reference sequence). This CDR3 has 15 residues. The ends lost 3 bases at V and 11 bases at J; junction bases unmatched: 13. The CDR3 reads CSARLTGTGVQAQHF. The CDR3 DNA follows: TGCAGTGCTAGGTTAACCGGGACAGGGGTCCAGGCCCAGCATTTT.

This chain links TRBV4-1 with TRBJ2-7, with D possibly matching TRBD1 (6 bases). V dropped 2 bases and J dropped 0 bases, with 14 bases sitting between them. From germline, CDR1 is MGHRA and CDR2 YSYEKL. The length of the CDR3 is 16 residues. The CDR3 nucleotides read TGCGCCAGCAGCCAAACAACCGGGACACCCTCCTACGAGCAGTACTTC. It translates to CASSQTTGTPSYEQYF.

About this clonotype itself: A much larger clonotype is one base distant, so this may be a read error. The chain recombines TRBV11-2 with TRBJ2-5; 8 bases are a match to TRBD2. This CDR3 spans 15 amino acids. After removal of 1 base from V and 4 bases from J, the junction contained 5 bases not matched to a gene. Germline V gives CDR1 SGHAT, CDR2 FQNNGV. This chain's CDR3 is CASSLAGLARETQYF. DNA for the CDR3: TGTGCCAGCAGCTTAGCAGGACTAGCTCGAGAGACCCAGTACTTC.

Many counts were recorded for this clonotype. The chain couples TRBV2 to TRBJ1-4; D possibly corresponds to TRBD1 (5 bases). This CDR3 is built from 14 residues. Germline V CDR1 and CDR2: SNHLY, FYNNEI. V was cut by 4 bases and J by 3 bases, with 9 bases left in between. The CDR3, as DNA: TGTGCCAGCAGTGCTCCGGGACCTAATGAAAAACTGTTTTTT. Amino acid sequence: CASSAPGPNEKLFF.

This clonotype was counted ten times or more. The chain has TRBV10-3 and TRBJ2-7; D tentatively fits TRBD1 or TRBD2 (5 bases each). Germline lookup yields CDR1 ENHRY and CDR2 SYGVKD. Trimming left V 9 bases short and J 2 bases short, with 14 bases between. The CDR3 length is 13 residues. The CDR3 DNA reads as TGTGCCATAGGGGACGGATTGACCTACGAGCAGTACTTC. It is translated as CAIGDGLTYEQYF.

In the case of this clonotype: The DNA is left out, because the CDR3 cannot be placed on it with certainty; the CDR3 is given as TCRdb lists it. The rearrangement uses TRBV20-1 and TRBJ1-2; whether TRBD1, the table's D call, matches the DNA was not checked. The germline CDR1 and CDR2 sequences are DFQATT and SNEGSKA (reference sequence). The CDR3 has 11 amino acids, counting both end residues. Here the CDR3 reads CSARDFGTGTF.

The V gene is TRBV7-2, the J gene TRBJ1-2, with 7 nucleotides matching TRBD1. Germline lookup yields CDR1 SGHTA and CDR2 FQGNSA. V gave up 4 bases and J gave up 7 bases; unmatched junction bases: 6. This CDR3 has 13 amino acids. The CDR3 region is CASSSWTGFGYTF. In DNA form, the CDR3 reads TGTGCCAGCAGCTCGTGGACAGGTTTTGGCTACACCTTC.

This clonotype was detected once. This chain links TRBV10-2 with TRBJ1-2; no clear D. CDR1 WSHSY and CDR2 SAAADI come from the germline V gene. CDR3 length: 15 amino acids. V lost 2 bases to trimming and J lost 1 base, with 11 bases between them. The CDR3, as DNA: TGCGCCAGCAGTGAGCCGGACGGATTTAACTATGGCTACACCTTC. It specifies CASSEPDGFNYGYTF.

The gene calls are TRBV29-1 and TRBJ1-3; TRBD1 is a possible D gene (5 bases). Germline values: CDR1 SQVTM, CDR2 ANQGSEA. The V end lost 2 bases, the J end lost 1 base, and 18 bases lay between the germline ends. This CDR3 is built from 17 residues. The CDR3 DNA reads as TGCAGCGTTGAAAAAAGGGTGACGGGGGGTTCTGGAAACACCATATATTTT. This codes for CSVEKRVTGGSGNTIYF.

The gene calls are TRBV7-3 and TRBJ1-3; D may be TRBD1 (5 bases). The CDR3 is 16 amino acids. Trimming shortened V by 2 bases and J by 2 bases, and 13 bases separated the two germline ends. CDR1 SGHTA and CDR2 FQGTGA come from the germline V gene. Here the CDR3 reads CASSLDEGSAGNTIYF. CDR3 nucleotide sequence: TGTGCCAGCAGCTTAGACGAGGGGTCGGCTGGAAACACCATATATTTT.

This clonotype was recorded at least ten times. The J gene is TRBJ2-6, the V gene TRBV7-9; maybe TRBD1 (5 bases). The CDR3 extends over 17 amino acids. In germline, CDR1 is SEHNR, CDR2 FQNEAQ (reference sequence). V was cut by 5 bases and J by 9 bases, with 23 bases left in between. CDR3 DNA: TGTGCCAGCAGCGTGCACAGGACGCGCCCCCCATTCAACGTCCTGACTTTC. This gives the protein CASSVHRTRPPFNVLTF.

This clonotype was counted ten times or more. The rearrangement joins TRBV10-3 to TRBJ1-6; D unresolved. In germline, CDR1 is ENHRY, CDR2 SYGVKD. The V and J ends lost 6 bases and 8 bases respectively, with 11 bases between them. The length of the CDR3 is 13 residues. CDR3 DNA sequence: TGTGCCATCAGGGCCGGGAAGGATTCACCCCTCCACTTT. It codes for CAIRAGKDSPLHF.

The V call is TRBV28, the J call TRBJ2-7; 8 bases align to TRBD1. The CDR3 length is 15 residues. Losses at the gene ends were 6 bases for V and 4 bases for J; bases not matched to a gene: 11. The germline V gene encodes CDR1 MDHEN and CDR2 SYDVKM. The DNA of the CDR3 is TGTGCCAGCAGACCCCATGGACAGGGTATGTACGAGCAGTACTTC. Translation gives CASRPHGQGMYEQYF.

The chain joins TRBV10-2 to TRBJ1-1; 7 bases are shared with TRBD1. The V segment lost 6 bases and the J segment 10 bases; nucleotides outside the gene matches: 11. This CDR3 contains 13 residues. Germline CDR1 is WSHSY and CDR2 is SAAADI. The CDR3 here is CASSVPGQKSAFF. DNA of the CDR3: TGCGCCAGCAGCGTCCCGGGACAGAAATCAGCTTTCTTT.

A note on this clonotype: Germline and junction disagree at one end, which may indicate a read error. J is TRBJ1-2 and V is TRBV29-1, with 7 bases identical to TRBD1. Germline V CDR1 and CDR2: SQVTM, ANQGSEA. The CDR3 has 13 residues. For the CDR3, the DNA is TGTGCTATGGAGGCGGACAGGAACTATGGCTACACCTTC. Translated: CAMEADRNYGYTF. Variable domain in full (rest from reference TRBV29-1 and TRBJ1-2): SAVISQKPSRDICQRGTSLTIQCQVDSQVTMMFWYRQQPGQSLTLIATANQGSEATYESGFVIDKFPISRPNLTFSTLTVSNMSPEDSSIYLCAMEADRNYGYTFGSGTRLTVV.

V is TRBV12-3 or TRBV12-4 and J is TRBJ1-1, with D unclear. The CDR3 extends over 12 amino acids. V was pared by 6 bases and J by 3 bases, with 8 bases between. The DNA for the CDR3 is TGTGCCAGCAGCTCCTGGGACACTGAAGCTTTCTTT. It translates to CASSSWDTEAFF.

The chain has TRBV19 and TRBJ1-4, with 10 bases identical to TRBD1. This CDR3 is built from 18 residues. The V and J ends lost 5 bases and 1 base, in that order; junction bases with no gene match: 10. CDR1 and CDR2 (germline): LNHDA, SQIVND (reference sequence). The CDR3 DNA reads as TGTGCCAGTAGTGTGCGACAGGGGGCTTTTCAAACTAATGAAAAACTGTTTTTT. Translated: CASSVRQGAFQTNEKLFF.

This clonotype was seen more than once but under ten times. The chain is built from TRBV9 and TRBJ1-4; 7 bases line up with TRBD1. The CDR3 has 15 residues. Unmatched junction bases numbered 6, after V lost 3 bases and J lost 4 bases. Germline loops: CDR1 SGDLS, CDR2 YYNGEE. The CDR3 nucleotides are TGTGCCAGCAGCGCGTGGACAGGCGGTAATGAAAAACTGTTTTTT. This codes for CASSAWTGGNEKLFF. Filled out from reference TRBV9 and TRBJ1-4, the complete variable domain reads DSGVTQTPKHLITATGQRVTLRCSPRSGDLSVYWYQQSLDQGLQFLIQYYNGEERAKGNILERFSAQQFPDLHSELNLSSLELGDSALYFCASSAWTGGNEKLFFGSGTQLSVL.

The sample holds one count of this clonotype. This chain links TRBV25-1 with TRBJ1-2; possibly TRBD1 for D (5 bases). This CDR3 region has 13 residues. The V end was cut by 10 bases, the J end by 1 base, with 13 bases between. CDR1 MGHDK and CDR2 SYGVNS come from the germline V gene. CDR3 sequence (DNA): TGTGCCAACAGGACCGGGGGTAACTATGGCTACACCTTC. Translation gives CANRTGGNYGYTF.

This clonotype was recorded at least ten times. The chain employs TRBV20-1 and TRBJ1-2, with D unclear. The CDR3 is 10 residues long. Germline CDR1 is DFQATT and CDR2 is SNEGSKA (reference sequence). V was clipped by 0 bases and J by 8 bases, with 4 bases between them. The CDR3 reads CSARDIGYTF. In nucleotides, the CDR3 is TGCAGTGCTAGAGATATCGGCTACACCTTC.

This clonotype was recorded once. DNA for the CDR3: TGCAGTGCCGATAGTAGGGTCGACTACGAGCAGTACTTC. This sequence encodes CSADSRVDYEQYF. V gene TRBV20-1 combines with J gene TRBJ2-7; D is unclear. The CDR3 totals 13 residues. Trimming cost V 6 bases and J 3 bases, with 15 bases left between them. Germline V gene lookup returns CDR1 DFQATT and CDR2 SNEGSKA (reference sequence).

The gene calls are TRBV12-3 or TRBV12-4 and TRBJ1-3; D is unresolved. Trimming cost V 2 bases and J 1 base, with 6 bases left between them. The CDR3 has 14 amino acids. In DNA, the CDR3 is TGTGCCAGCAGTTTATTCGAGTCTGGAAACACCATATATTTT. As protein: CASSLFESGNTIYF.

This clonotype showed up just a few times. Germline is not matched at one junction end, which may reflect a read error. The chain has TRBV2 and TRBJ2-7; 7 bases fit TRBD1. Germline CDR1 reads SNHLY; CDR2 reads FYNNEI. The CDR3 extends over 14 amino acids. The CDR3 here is CANSEEQGSNEQYF. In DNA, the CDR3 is TGTGCCAACAGTGAGGAACAGGGGAGTAACGAGCAGTACTTC.

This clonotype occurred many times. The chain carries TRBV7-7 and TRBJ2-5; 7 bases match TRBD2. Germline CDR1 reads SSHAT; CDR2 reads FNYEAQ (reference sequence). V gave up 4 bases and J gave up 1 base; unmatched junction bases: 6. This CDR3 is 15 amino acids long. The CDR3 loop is CASSSSGFLQETQYF. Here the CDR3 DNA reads TGTGCCAGCAGCTCTAGCGGTTTCCTCCAAGAGACCCAGTACTTC. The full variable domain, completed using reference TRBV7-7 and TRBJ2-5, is GAGVSQSPRYKVTKRGQDVTLRCDPISSHATLYWYQQALGQGPEFLTYFNYEAQPDKSGLPSDRFSAERPEGSISTLTIQRTEQRDSAMYRCASSSSGFLQETQYFGPGTRLLVL.

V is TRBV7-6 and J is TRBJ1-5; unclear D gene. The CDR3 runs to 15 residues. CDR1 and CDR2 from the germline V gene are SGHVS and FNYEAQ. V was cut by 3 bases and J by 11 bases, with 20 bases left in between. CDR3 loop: CASSFKGSGVVTQHF. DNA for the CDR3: TGTGCCAGCAGCTTTAAGGGCTCAGGTGTAGTGACCCAGCATTTT.

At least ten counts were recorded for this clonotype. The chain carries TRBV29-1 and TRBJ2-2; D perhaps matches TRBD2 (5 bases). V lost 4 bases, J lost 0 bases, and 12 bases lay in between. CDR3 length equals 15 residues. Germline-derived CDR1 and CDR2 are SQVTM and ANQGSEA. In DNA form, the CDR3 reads TGCAGCGTTGGCGCGGTACTAGCGAACACCGGGGAGCTGTTTTTT. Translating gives CSVGAVLANTGELFF.

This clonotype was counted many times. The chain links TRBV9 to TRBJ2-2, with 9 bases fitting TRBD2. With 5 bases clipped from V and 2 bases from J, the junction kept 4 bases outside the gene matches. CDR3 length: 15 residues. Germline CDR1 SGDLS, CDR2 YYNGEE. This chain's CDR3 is CASSEAGGNTGELFF. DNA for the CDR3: TGTGCCAGCAGTGAAGCGGGGGGCAACACCGGGGAGCTGTTTTTT.

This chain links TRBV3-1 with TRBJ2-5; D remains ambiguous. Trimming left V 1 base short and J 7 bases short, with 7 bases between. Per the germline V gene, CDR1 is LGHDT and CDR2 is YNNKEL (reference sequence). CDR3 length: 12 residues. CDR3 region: CASSQVGSTQYF. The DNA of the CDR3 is TGTGCCAGCAGCCAAGTAGGGTCGACCCAGTACTTC.

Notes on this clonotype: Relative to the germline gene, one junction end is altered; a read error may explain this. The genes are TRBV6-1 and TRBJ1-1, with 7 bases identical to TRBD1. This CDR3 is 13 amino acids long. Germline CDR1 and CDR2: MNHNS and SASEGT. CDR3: CASRSRGGTGAFF. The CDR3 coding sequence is TGTGCCAGCAGATCCAGGGGGGGCACTGGAGCTTTCTTT.

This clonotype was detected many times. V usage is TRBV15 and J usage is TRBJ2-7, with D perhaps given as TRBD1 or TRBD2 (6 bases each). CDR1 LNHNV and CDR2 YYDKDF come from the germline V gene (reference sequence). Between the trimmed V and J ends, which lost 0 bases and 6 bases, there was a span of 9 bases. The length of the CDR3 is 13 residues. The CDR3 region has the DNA TGTGCCACCAGCAGAGAACCGGGGGCCGAGCAGTACTTC. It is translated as CATSREPGAEQYF.

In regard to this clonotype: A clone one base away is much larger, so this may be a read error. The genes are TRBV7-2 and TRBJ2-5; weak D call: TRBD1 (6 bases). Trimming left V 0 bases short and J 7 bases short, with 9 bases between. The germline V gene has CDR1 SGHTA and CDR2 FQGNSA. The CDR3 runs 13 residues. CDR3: CASSLADRPTQYF. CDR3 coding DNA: TGTGCCAGCAGCTTAGCAGACAGGCCGACCCAGTACTTC.